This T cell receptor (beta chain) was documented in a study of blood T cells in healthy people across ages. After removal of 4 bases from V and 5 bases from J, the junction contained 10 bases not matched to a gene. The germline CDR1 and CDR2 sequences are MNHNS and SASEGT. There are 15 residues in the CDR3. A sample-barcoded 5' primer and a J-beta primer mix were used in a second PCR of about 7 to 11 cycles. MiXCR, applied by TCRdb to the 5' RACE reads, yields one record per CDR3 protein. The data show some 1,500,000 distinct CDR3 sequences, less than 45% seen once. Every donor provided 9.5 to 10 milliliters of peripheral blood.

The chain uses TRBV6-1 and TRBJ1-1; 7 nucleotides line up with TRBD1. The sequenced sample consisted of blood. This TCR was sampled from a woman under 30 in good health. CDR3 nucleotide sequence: TGTGCCAGCAGTGCAAGACAGGGATGGGATACTGAAGCTTTCTTT. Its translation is CASSARQGWDTEAFF.